This TCR beta chain was identified in a study of T-cell reconstitution after alpha-beta-depleted transplantation in children. This clonotype appeared a few times. Library preparation (for TCRbeta) was performed with unique molecular identifiers. MiXCR, applied by TCRdb to the PCR reads, yields one record per CDR3 protein. The sample yields some 830,000 distinct CDR3 sequences, about 15% seen once. V was pared by 2 bases and J by 5 bases, with 10 bases of the junction left unmatched. The CDR3 loop spans 17 amino acids. Germline V CDR1 and CDR2: SGDLS, YYNGEE. The genes are TRBV9 and TRBJ2-7; 13 bases are shared with TRBD2. Here the sequenced sample was PBMCs, mostly from graft donor cells, taken 360 days after TCRalphabeta/CD19-depleted stem cell transplant. The sequence came from a male patient aged 10 to 17 who had a stem cell transplant for acute lymphoblastic leukemia, so the T cells may come from the graft donor. The CDR3 DNA reads TGTGCCAGCAGCGTTGGACTAGCGGGAGTTCCTTGGGACGAGCAGTACTTC. It translates to CASSVGLAGVPWDEQYF.